These T cell receptor beta chains were read from a single sample in a study of blood T cell repertoires in COVID-19. The table came from immunoSEQ multiplex PCR; TCRdb's copy has only in-frame clones and leaves some out. The table has more than 300,000 clones, 90% seen once. Specimen: PBMCs or T cells enriched from blood (not recorded which). The receptors were gathered from a woman in her twenties or thirties who had been exposed to COVID-19. Each CDR3 is given with its conserved first and last residue.

CDR3aa	j_gene	v_gene
CASSEAVGQGNTGELFF	TRBJ2-2	TRBV2
CASSLYLAGLHEQYF	TRBJ2-7	TRBV27
CASSTHGQGIRWGAFF	TRBJ1-1	TRBV11-2
CAWSAGATSGNTIYF	TRBJ1-3	TRBV30
CASSQGTSDTDTQYF	TRBJ2-3	TRBV4-2
CASSHSRDFTDTQYF	TRBJ2-3	TRBV4-1
CASSLNRDSPLHF	TRBJ1-6	TRBV13
CASSEVVEKLFF	TRBJ1-4	TRBV6-1
CSVGSGGGWQNEQFF	TRBJ2-1	TRBV29-1
CASSVERGFTGELFF	TRBJ2-2	TRBV9
CASSHMQGQIPKFFEAFF	TRBJ1-1	TRBV7-9
CASSLLGRGRTLEKLFF	TRBJ1-4	TRBV28
CASSLGSSVSTDTQYF	TRBJ2-3	TRBV5-1
CASSQVRSYNSPLHF	TRBJ1-6	TRBV4-2
CASSHGTGYEQYF	TRBJ2-7	TRBV4-2
CASSQQGEKLFF	TRBJ1-4	TRBV12-3/TRBV12-4
CASRGQGGMYEQYF	TRBJ2-7	TRBV28
CASSFRGRSRGRDEKLFF	TRBJ1-4	TRBV7-9
CASSLSPRVYQETQYF	TRBJ2-5	TRBV7-2
CASSPGGTGVYSNQPQHF	TRBJ1-5	TRBV7-8
CAWSEGDYGYTF	TRBJ1-2	TRBV30
CASNSAGGHGYTF	TRBJ1-2	TRBV6-6
CASSSRTTGPMAGYTF	TRBJ1-2	TRBV5-7
CASSTRGQHYGYTF	TRBJ1-2	TRBV9
CASSVKAGVSYEQYF	TRBJ2-7	TRBV9
CASRQGASTEAFF	TRBJ1-1	TRBV2
CASSRGSSYNEQFF	TRBJ2-1	TRBV19
CASSQGGIQGYTF	TRBJ1-2	TRBV3-1/TRBV3-2
CASSLTSGGEQDTQYF	TRBJ2-3	TRBV3-1/TRBV3-2
CASSLTGDYGYTF	TRBJ1-2	TRBV7-9
CATSDTGTGGPYEQYF	TRBJ2-7	TRBV24-1
CASSLTGDNSPLHF	TRBJ1-6	TRBV4-3
CASRRGGSNYGYTF	TRBJ1-2	TRBV7-2
CASSQDRALNYGYTF	TRBJ1-2	TRBV3-1/TRBV3-2
CASSRWTGPYEQYF	TRBJ2-7	TRBV19
CASSLLGQDGYTF	TRBJ1-2	TRBV27
CASGRQGGETQYF	TRBJ2-5	TRBV7-2
CASSSTGNSNQPQHF	TRBJ1-5	TRBV5-1
CSVGRPEALTSPNYGYTF	TRBJ1-2	TRBV29-1
CASSQDGWTGDTEAFF	TRBJ1-1	TRBV4-1
CASSRARNEKLFF	TRBJ1-4	TRBV7-8
CASSTMTGQPQHF	TRBJ1-5	TRBV6-5
CASRQGTYEQYF	TRBJ2-7	TRBV5-1
CASSRERGASTDTQYF	TRBJ2-3	TRBV7-9
CASSVGGGPRVGETQYF	TRBJ2-5	TRBV9
CASSREGTNEKLFF	TRBJ1-4	TRBV5-1
CASSLGLAGENYEQYF	TRBJ2-7	TRBV7-2
CASSYAGATNEKLFF	TRBJ1-4	TRBV6-5
CASSMRDRQETQYF	TRBJ2-5	TRBV19